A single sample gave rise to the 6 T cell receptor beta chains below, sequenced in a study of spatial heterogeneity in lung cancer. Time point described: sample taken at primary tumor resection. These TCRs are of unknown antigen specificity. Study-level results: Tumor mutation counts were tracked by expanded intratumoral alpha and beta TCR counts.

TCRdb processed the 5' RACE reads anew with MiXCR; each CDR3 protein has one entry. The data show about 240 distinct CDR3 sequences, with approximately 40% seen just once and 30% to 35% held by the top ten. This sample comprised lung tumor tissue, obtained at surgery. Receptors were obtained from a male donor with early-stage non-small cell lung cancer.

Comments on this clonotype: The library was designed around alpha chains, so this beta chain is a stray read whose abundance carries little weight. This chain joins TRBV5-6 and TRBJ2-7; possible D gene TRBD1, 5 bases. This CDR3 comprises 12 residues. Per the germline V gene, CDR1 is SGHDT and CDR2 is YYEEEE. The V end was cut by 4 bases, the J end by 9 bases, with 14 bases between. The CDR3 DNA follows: TGTGCCAGCAGCGCGACAGCGAAATCGCAGTACTTC. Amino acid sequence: CASSATAKSQYF.

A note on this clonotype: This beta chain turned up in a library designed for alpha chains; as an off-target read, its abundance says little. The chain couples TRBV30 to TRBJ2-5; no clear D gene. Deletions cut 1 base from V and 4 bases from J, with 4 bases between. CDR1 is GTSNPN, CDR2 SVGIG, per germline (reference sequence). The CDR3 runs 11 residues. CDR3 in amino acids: CAWSAGETQYF. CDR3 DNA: TGTGCCTGGAGTGCGGGAGAGACCCAGTACTTC. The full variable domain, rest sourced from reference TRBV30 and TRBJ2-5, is SQTIHQWPATLVQPVGSPLSLECTVEGTSNPNLYWYRQAAGRGLQLLFYSVGIGQISSEVPQNLSASRPQDRQFILSSKKLLLSDSGFYLCAWSAGETQYFGPGTRLLVL.

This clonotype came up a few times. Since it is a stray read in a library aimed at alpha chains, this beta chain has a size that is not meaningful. The CDR3 loop reads CASSSAGTANNQPQHF. The DNA of the CDR3 is TGTGCCAGCAGCAGCGCCGGGACTGCAAATAATCAGCCCCAGCATTTT. This chain connects TRBV7-2 to TRBJ1-5; D possibly corresponds to TRBD1 (5 bases). V lost 5 bases and J lost 4, with 18 bases in between. There are 16 residues in the CDR3. Germline CDR1 SGHTA, CDR2 FQGNSA. Filled out from reference TRBV7-2 and TRBJ1-5, the complete variable domain reads GAGVSQSPSNKVTEKGKDVELRCDPISGHTALYWYRQSLGQGLEFLIYFQGNSAPDKSGLPSDRFSAERTGGSVSTLTIQRTQQEDSAVYLCASSSAGTANNQPQHFGDGTRLSIL.

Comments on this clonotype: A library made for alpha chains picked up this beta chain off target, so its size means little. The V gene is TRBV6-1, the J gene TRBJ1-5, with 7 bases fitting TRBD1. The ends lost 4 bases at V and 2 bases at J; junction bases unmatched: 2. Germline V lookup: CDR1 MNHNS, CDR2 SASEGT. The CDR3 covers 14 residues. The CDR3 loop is CASSGQGGNQPQHF. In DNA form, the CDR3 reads TGTGCCAGCAGTGGACAGGGAGGCAATCAGCCCCAGCATTTT.

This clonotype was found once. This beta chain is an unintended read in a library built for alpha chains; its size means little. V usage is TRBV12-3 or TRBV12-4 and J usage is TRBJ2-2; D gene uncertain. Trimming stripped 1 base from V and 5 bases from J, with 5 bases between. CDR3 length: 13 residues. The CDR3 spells CASSLVGTGELFF. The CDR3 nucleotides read TGTGCCAGCAGTTTAGTCGGGACCGGGGAGCTGTTTTTT.

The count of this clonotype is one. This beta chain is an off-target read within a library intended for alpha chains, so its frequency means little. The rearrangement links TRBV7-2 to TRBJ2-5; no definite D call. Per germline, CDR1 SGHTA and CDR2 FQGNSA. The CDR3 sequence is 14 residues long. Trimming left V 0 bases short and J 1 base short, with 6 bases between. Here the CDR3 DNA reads TGTGCCAGCAGCTTAGCGCTCGTCCAAGAGACCCAGTACTTC. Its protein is CASSLALVQETQYF.